The rows below give T cell receptor beta chains drawn from one sample of a study of cytomegalovirus exposure and HLA in healthy donors. Produced via immunoSEQ multiplex PCR; TCRdb's table is partial and in-frame only. The sample lists about 140,000 clones; about 75% were seen once. Sample: PBMCs. These TCRs come from a man between 18 and 29 years old in good health and CMV-seronegative. The conserved cysteine and the conserved F or W are not part of the CDR3 here.

V gene	J gene	CDR3 protein
TRBV14	TRBJ2-3	ASSQDVTGTDTQY
TRBV28	TRBJ2-5	ASSLWGGNQETQY
TRBV2	TRBJ1-6	ASTEQGLVRSPLH
TRBV2	TRBJ2-1	ASRKGAANEQF
TRBV5-1	TRBJ2-1	ASSRGQSTYNEQF
TRBV14	TRBJ2-7	ASSQVLRSYEQY
TRBV7-9	TRBJ1-1	ASSAGSDTEAF
TRBV6-5	TRBJ1-4	ASSYSGQGNEKLF
TRBV18	TRBJ2-7	ASSNGAGQREQY
TRBV5-5	TRBJ2-3	ASSLIFSDTQY
TRBV6-5	TRBJ2-3	ASSSTSGGTDTQY
TRBV19	TRBJ2-1	ASSTQRRGDNEQF
TRBV15	TRBJ2-1	ATSRVKTGSGEQF
TRBV11-3	TRBJ1-2	ASSWTGDGYT
TRBV19	TRBJ2-3	ATKDRGGTDTQY
TRBV6-1	TRBJ1-1	ASSDPDRGDTEAF
TRBV6-5	TRBJ2-7	ASRPDSGGAYEQY
TRBV6-1	TRBJ2-7	ASSERKGSTTTTHEQY
TRBV29-1	TRBJ2-4	SVERSGGKNIQY
TRBV9	TRBJ2-1	ASSVWGGKYEQF
TRBV6-6	TRBJ2-5	ASTQGGTGGQETQY
TRBV7-6	TRBJ1-1	ASGRTGYFMNTEAF
TRBV6-1	TRBJ1-3	ASSRDYGNTIY
TRBV27	TRBJ2-7	ASSLWGGISGSPYEQY
TRBV5-6	TRBJ1-2	ASSLLENGYT
TRBV18	TRBJ2-5	ASSPSLAGTQETQY
TRBV5-4	TRBJ1-2	ASSLDSNYGYT
TRBV4-2	TRBJ2-7	ASSQDPAQSSYEQY
TRBV6-6	TRBJ1-1	ASSLTTGGMNTEAF
TRBV19	TRBJ1-4	ASNPQGWTGEKLF